A single sample is the source of the 5 T cell receptor beta chains below, sequenced in a study of cytomegalovirus exposure and HLA in healthy donors. The PCR employed 60 Vbeta primers together with 13 Jbeta primers. The data were produced by immunoSEQ multiplex PCR, yet TCRdb's version contains in-frame clones alone and is incomplete. The profile shows approximately 160,000 clones, approximately 84% of them singletons. Sequencing was done on a sample of PBMCs. The receptors here all came from a young man in good health and CMV-seronegative.

The chain employs TRBV5-1 and TRBJ2-1; 10 bases are a match to TRBD1. The trim removed 4 bases at V and 8 bases at J, leaving 6 bases unmatched. This CDR3 region has 14 residues. CDR1 SGHRS and CDR2 YFSETQ come from the germline V gene. DNA for the CDR3: TGCGCCAGCAGCCGACAGGGGGCGGTCGATGAGCAGTTCTTC. It encodes CASSRQGAVDEQFF.

The chain couples TRBV2 to TRBJ1-1; TRBD1 is a possible D gene (5 bases). The germline V gene has CDR1 SNHLY and CDR2 FYNNEI. Trimming took off 3 bases at V and 1 base at J, with 15 bases between the two ends. The CDR3 is made up of 16 amino acids. The CDR3 sequence is CASSDSGGFWNTEAFF. The CDR3 DNA is TGTGCCAGCAGTGACTCGGGGGGATTTTGGAACACTGAAGCTTTCTTT.

DNA for the CDR3: TGTGCCAGCAGCTTTGGACTCAATGAAAAACTGTTTTTT. Protein: CASSFGLNEKLFF. The chain carries TRBV11-2 and TRBJ1-4, with no clear D. Germline CDR1 SGHAT, CDR2 FQNNGV. With 3 bases removed from V and 5 bases from J, the gap between germline ends came to 7 bases. CDR3 length equals 13 residues.

The chain links TRBV11-3 to TRBJ2-2; TRBD2 aligns across 10 bases. Per the germline V gene, CDR1 is SGHNT and CDR2 is YENEEA. The CDR3 covers 17 residues. V shed 5 bases and J 5 bases; nucleotides not matched to a gene: 11. CDR3 in DNA: TGTGCCAGCAGCGCGATTCTTAGCGGGAGGCTAACCGGGGAGCTGTTTTTT. Its protein product is CASSAILSGRLTGELFF.

The chain carries TRBV28 and TRBJ2-5; D might be TRBD2 (5 bases). This CDR3 spans 14 amino acids. V gave up 3 bases and J gave up 5 bases, with 13 bases separating them. Germline V gives CDR1 MDHEN, CDR2 SYDVKM. In nucleotides, the CDR3 is TGTGCCAGCAGTTTCCCAACCCCGGGGGAGACCCAGTACTTC. Amino acid sequence: CASSFPTPGETQYF. The full variable domain, its missing parts supplied by reference TRBV28 and TRBJ2-5, is DVKVTQSSRYLVKRTGEKVFLECVQDMDHENMFWYRQDPGLGLRLIYFSYDVKMKEKGDIPEGYSVSREKKERFSLILESASTNQTSMYLCASSFPTPGETQYFGPGTRLLVL.